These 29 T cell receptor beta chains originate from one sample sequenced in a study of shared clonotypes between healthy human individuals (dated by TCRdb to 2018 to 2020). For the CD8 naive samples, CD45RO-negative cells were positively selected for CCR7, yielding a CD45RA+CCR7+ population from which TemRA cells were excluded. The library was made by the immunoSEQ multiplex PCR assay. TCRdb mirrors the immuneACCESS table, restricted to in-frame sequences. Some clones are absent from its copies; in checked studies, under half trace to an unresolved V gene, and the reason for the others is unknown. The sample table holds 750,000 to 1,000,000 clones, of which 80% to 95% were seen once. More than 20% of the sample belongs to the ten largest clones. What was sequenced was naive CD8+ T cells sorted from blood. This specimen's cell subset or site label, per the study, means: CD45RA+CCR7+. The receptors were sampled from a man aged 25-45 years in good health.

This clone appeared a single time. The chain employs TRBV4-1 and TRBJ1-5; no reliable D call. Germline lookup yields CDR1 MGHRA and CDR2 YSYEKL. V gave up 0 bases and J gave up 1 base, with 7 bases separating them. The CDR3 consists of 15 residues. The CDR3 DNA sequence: TGCGCCAGCAGCCAAGATGACACAAGCAATCAGCCCCAGCATTTT. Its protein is CASSQDDTSNQPQHF.

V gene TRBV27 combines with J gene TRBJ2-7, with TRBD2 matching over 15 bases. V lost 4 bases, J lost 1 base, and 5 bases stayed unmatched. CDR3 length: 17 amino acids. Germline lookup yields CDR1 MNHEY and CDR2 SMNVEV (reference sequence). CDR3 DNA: TGTGCCAGCAGTTCCGGACTAGCGGGAGGGCCATCCTACGAGCAGTACTTC. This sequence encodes CASSSGLAGGPSYEQYF.

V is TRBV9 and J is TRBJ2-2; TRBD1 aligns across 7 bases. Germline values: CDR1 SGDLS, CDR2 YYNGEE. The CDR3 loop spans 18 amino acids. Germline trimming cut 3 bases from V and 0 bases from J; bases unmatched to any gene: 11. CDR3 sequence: CASSAITGVTTNTGELFF. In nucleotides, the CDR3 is TGTGCCAGCAGCGCGATTACAGGGGTAACCACGAACACCGGGGAGCTGTTTTTT.

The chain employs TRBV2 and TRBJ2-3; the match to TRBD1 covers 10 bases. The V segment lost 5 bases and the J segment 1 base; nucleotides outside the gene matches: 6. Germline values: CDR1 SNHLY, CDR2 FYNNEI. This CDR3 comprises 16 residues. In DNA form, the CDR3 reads TGTGCCAGCAGTTCTACCGGACAGGGGGGCACAGATACGCAGTATTTT. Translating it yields CASSSTGQGGTDTQYF.

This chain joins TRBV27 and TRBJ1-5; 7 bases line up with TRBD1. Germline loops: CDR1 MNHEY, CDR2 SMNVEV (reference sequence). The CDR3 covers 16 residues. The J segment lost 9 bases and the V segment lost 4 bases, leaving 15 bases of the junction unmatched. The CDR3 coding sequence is TGTGCCAGCAGTTCGTTACCCCAGGGGGGTTTCAGGCCCCAGCATTTT. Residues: CASSSLPQGGFRPQHF.

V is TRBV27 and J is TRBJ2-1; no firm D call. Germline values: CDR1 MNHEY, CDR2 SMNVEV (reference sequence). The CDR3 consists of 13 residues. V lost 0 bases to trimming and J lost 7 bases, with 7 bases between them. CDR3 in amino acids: CASSLSVENEQFF. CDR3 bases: TGTGCCAGCAGTTTATCCGTAGAGAATGAGCAGTTCTTC.

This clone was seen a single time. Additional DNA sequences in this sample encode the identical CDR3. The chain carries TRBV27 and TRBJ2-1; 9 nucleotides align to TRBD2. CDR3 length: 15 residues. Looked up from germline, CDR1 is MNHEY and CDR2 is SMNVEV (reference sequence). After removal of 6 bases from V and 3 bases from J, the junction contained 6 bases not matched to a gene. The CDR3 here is CASSSGTSLYNEQFF. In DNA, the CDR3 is TGTGCCAGCAGCTCCGGGACTAGCCTCTACAATGAGCAGTTCTTC.

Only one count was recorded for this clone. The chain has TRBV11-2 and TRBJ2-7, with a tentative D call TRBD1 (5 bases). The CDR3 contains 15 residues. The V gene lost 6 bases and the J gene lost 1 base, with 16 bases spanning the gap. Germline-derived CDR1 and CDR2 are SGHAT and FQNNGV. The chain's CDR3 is CASSFGARSSYEQYF. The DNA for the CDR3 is TGTGCCAGCAGTTTTGGGGCTAGGAGTTCCTACGAGCAGTACTTC.

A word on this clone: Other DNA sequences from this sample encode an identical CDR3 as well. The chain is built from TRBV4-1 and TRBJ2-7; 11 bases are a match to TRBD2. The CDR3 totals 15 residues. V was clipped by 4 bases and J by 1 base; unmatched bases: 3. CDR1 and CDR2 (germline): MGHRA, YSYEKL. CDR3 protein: CASSPTSGSSYEQYF. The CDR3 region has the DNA TGCGCCAGCAGCCCCACTAGCGGGAGTTCCTACGAGCAGTACTTC.

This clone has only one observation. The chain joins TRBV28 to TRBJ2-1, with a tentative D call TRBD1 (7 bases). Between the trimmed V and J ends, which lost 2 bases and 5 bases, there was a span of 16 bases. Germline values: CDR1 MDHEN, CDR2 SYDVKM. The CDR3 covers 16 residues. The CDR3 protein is CASSLPFRGVHNEQFF. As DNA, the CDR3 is TGTGCCAGCAGTTTACCTTTCAGGGGGGTCCACAATGAGCAGTTCTTC.

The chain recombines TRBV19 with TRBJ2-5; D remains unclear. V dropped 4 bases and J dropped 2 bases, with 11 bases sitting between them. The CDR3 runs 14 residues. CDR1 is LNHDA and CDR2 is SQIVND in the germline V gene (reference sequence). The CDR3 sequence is CASSTLGFQETQYF. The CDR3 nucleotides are TGTGCCAGTAGTACTCTCGGGTTTCAAGAGACCCAGTACTTC.

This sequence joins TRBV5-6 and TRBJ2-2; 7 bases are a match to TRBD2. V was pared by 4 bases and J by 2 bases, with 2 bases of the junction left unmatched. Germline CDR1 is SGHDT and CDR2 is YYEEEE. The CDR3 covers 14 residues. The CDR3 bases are TGTGCCAGCAGCGGGACTACAAACACCGGGGAGCTGTTTTTT. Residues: CASSGTTNTGELFF.

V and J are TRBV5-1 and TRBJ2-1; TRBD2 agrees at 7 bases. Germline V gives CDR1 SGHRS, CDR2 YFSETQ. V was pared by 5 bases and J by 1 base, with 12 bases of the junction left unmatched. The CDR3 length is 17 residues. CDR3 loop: CASRPLLTGLSYNEQFF. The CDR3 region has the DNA TGCGCCAGCAGACCACTCTTAACGGGACTATCCTACAATGAGCAGTTCTTC.

The DNA for the CDR3 is TGTGCCAGCAGCCCTCGGTGGAATAGCGGGACATACAATGAGCAGTTCTTC. As protein: CASSPRWNSGTYNEQFF. The V call is TRBV28, the J call TRBJ2-1, with 8 bases matching TRBD2. Germline V lookup: CDR1 MDHEN, CDR2 SYDVKM. The CDR3 has 17 amino acids. The V gene end was trimmed by 6 bases and the J gene end by 4 bases; junction bases not matched to a gene: 14.

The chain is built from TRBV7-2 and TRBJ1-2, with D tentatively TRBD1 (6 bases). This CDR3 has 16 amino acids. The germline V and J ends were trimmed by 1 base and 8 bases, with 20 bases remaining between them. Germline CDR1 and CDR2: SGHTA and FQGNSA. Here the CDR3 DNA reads TGTGCCAGCAGCTTAGTGGCAGGGGTTGGGGTTTACGGCTACACCTTC. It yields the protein CASSLVAGVGVYGYTF.

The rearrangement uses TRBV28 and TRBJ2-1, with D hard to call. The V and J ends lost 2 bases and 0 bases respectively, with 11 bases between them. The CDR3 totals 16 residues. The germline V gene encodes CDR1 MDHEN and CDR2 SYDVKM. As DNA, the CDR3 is TGTGCCAGCAGTTTAGGACCTCTAAGCTCCTACAATGAGCAGTTCTTC. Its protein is CASSLGPLSSYNEQFF.

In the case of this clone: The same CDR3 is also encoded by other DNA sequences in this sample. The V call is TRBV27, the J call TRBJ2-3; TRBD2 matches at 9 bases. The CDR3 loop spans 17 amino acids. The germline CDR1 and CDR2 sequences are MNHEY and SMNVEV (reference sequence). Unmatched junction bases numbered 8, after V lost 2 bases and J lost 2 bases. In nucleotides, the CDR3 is TGTGCCAGCAGTTTACTACAAGCGGGAGGACCCACAGATACGCAGTATTTT. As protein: CASSLLQAGGPTDTQYF.

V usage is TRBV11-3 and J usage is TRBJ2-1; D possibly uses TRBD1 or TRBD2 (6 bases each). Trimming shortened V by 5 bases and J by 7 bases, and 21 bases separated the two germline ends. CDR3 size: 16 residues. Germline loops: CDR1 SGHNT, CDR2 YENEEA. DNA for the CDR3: TGTGCCAGCAGCCCTAGGGGGGAGCAGGGATATAATGAGCAGTTCTTC. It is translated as CASSPRGEQGYNEQFF. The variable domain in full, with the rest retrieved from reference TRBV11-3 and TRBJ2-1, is EAGVVQSPRYKIIEKKQPVAFWCNPISGHNTLYWYLQNLGQGPELLIRYENEEAVDDSQLPKDRFSAERLKGVDSTLKIQPAELGDSAVYLCASSPRGEQGYNEQFFGPGTRLTVL.

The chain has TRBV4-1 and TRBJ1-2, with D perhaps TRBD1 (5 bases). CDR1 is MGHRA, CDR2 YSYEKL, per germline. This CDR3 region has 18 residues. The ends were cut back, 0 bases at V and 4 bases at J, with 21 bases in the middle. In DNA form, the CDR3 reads TGCGCCAGCAGCCAAGAGAGGGACGGTTCGACTCTTCGCTATGGCTACACCTTC. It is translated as CASSQERDGSTLRYGYTF.

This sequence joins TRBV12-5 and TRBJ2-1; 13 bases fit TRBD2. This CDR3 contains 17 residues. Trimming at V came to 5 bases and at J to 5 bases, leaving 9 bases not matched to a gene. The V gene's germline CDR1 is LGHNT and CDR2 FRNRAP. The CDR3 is CASGLGLAGPRDNEQFF. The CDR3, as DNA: TGTGCTAGTGGTCTGGGACTAGCGGGACCCCGGGACAATGAGCAGTTCTTC.

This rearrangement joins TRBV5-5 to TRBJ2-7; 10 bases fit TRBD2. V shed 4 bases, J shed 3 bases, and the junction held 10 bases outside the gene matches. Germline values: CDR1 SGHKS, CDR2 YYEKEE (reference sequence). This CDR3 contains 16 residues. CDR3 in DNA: TGTGCCAGCAGCCCTTGGCGGCTAGCGGGAGTCTACGAGCAGTACTTC. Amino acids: CASSPWRLAGVYEQYF.

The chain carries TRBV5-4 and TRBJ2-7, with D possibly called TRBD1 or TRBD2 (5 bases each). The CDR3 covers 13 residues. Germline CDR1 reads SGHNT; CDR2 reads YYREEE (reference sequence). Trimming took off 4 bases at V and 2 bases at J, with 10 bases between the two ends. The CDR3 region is CASSRDGAYEQYF. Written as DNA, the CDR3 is TGTGCCAGCAGCCGGGACGGAGCCTACGAGCAGTACTTC.

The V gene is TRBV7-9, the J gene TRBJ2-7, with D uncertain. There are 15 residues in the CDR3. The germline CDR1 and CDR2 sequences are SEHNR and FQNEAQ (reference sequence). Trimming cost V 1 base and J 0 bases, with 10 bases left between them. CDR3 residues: CASSLEGMNSYEQYF. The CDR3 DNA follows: TGTGCCAGCAGCTTAGAAGGAATGAACTCCTACGAGCAGTACTTC.

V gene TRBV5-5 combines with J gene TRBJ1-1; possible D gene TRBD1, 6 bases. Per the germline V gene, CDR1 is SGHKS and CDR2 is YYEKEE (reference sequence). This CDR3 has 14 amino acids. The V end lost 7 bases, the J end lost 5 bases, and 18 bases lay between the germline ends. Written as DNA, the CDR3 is TGTGCCAGCGCGGCGGCGGGGGCGGTTACTGAAGCTTTCTTT. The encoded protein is CASAAAGAVTEAFF.

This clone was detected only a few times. In nucleotides, the CDR3 is TGTGCCAGCAGCCGAAACTACGAGCAGTACTTC. Residues: CASSRNYEQYF. This chain uses TRBV7-2 with TRBJ2-7; D gene uncertain. The CDR3 sequence is 11 residues long. The V end lost 5 bases, the J end lost 3 bases, and 5 bases lay between the germline ends. Per germline, CDR1 SGHTA and CDR2 FQGNSA. Full variable domain (remainder filled in from reference TRBV7-2 and TRBJ2-7): GAGVSQSPSNKVTEKGKDVELRCDPISGHTALYWYRQSLGQGLEFLIYFQGNSAPDKSGLPSDRFSAERTGGSVSTLTIQRTQQEDSAVYLCASSRNYEQYFGPGTRLTVT.

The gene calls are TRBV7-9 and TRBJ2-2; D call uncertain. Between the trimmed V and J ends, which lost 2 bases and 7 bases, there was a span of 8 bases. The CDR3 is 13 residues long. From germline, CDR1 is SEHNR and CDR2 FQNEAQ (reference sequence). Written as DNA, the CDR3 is TGTGCCAGCAGCTTAAGTTACGGCGGGGAGCTGTTTTTT. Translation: CASSLSYGGELFF. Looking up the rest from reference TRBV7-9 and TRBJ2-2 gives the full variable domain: DTGVSQNPRHKITKRGQNVTFRCDPISEHNRLYWYRQTLGQGPEFLTYFQNEAQLEKSRLLSDRFSAERPKGSFSTLEIQRTEQGDSAMYLCASSLSYGGELFFGEGSRLTVL.

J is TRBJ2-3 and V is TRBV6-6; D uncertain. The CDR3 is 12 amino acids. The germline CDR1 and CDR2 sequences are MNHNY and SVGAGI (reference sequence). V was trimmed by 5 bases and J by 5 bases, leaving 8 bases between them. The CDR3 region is CASSPLLDTQYF. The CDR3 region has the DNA TGTGCCAGCAGTCCATTATTAGATACGCAGTATTTT.

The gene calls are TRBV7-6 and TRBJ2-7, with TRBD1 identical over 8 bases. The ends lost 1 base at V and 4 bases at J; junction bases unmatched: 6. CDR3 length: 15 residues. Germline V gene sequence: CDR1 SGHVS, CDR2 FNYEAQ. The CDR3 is CASSLGSGGGYEQYF. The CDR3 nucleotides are TGTGCCAGCAGCTTAGGGTCAGGGGGCGGTTACGAGCAGTACTTC.

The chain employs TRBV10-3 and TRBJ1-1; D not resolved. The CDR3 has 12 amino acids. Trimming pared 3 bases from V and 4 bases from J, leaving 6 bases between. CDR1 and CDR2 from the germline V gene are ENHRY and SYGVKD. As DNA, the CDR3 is TGTGCCATCAGTGACCTTGGCACTGAAGCTTTCTTT. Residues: CAISDLGTEAFF.